This T cell receptor beta chain was profiled in a study of blood T cell repertoires in COVID-19. At the level of the study: Sites across the United States, Italy and Spain contributed samples from acute and convalescent COVID-19. PBMCs, B-cell-depleted T cells, or T cells provided the cDNA or gDNA that made up the material.

The V gene's germline CDR1 is MGHRA and CDR2 YSYEKL. The CDR3 runs 16 residues. Trimming removed 2 bases at V and 9 bases at J, with 17 bases between. How the authors handled the data: Estimation of nucleated cell counts was performed using reference gene primer amplification. Clones were read by immunoSEQ multiplex PCR, and TCRdb kept only the in-frame ones, dropping some. Clone size and the V and J calls come from that table; the DNA yielded D and trimming. The sample contains over 80,000 clones, 70% to 90% of which appear only once. This clone was detected ten times or more. The sequence derives from a man in his 70s with acute or convalescent COVID-19. This sequence joins TRBV4-1 and TRBJ1-6; the D gene is possibly TRBD1 (5 bases). Sequencing was done on a sample of peripheral blood. CDR3 residues: CASSQIPGQMSSPLHF. The CDR3 DNA is TGCGCCAGCAGCCAAATCCCAGGGCAAATGAGTTCACCCCTCCACTTT.